Sequencing of this T cell receptor (beta chain) was carried out in a study of blood T cell repertoires in COVID-19. Germline loops: CDR1 MNHNS, CDR2 SASEGT. The CDR3 length is 14 residues. Trimming removed 2 bases from V and 10 bases from J, with 17 bases in between. Clones were sequenced by immunoSEQ multiplex PCR, and TCRdb holds only the in-frame ones, with some missing. The sample lists about 180,000 clones; more than 80% were seen once. The V gene is TRBV6-1, the J gene TRBJ1-1; D gene unclear. Sample: PBMCs or T cells enriched from blood (not recorded which). This TCR was sampled from a man between 40 and 49 years old who had recovered from COVID-19. CDR3 sequence reads: CASSERSVRMGAFF. CDR3 coding DNA: TGTGCCAGCAGTGAAAGGTCCGTGCGGATGGGAGCTTTCTTT.